Listed below are T cell receptor beta chains from one sample, sequenced in a study of blood T cell repertoires in COVID-19. TCRdb's table, derived via immunoSEQ multiplex PCR, lists solely in-frame clones and lacks some. Here the sample spans over 100,000 clones, more than 65% being singletons. Sequencing used peripheral blood. The receptors here all came from a woman older than 75 with active or convalescent COVID-19. The conserved cysteine and the conserved F or W are not part of the CDR3 here. The D gene is left open where the match is weak. Rows give clone size only sometimes, using once, few, many, or a class for an expanded clone.

D	V	size	J	CDR3
TRBD1	TRBV6-6	once	TRBJ2-7	ASSYLRTGEDEQY
-	TRBV23-1	-	TRBJ2-7	ASSQSRSRYTYEQY
TRBD1	TRBV5-1	-	TRBJ1-4	ASNTGTVDEKLF
TRBD1	TRBV6-1	-	TRBJ1-2	ASSESYRGEGYT
TRBD1	TRBV5-1	-	TRBJ2-7	ASSLDGTGIYEQY
TRBD2	TRBV5-1	-	TRBJ2-2	ASCRTSGKTGELF
TRBD2	TRBV4-2	-	TRBJ2-1	ASSQAGTSSYNEQF
TRBD2	TRBV7-9	-	TRBJ2-1	ASSTGLAGVVEQF
TRBD1	TRBV4-1	-	TRBJ2-5	ASSPGQPQETQY
-	TRBV9	once	TRBJ1-4	ASSVGGSNEKLF
-	TRBV30	-	TRBJ1-6	AWSVDSNSPLH
TRBD2	TRBV18	-	TRBJ2-2	ASSPTGLAGNTGELF
TRBD1	TRBV5-1	once	TRBJ2-2	ASSSRPSGGHGELF
-	TRBV27	-	TRBJ1-6	ASSFYSSGYSPLH
-	TRBV5-4	once	TRBJ1-1	ASSLDFGGTTEAF
TRBD1	TRBV11-2	-	TRBJ1-1	ASSGKQGRTEAF
-	TRBV14	-	TRBJ1-3	ASSQVYFGNTIY
-	TRBV19	-	TRBJ1-1	ASSIDWATEAF
-	TRBV6-1	-	TRBJ2-7	ASSEGSAGAYEQY
-	TRBV14	-	TRBJ1-2	ASSPHQTLTYGYT
-	TRBV15	-	TRBJ2-5	ATSRGTPLAQETQY
-	TRBV9	-	TRBJ2-2	ASSAWTRDTGELF
TRBD2	TRBV2	few	TRBJ2-1	ASSVPLGTSGSDEQF
TRBD2	TRBV6-4	-	TRBJ2-1	ASSRQGNKAGGDNEQF
-	TRBV18	-	TRBJ2-6	ASSPPRSGANVLT
TRBD1	TRBV2	-	TRBJ1-2	ASSHAGTGAGYGYT
TRBD2	TRBV5-1	-	TRBJ2-1	ASSLAPSGTTYNEQF
-	TRBV5-1	-	TRBJ2-1	ASSSGPSRDALNEQF
TRBD1	TRBV7-8	few	TRBJ1-6	ASSLSGGNSPLH
TRBD2	TRBV4-2	once	TRBJ2-1	ASSQDERGFSEQF
-	TRBV7-9	-	TRBJ1-1	ASRAGEMGFTEAF
-	TRBV7-9	-	TRBJ2-7	ASSRSGQYPDEQY